This passage covers 3 T cell receptor beta chains from one sample sequenced in a study of post-analysis software for immune sequencing data (dated by TCRdb to about 2015). These receptors' antigens are unknown. Receptor amplification or capture employed PCR. The sequencing machine was an Illumina HiSeq 2500. To reduce PCR and sequencing biases, unique molecular identifiers were incorporated into the TCR beta cDNA libraries. The public reads were quality trimmed at Q25 with fastp and then assembled into clones with MiXCR by TCRdb, keeping productive beta chains. Identical CDR3 proteins give one entry, which carries the most common genes and DNA. The sample table records hundreds of thousands of distinct CDR3 sequences; roughly 27% of these occur just once. The ten largest make up more than 0.45% of the sample. General study outcomes and caveats: About 5 TRBV segments, including TRBV5-6, TRBV5-1 and TRBV20-1, were significantly more frequent in patients than controls.

Source material: blood. The source of these receptors is a girl aged 5-17 years with multiple sclerosis.

A few counts support this clonotype. J is TRBJ2-7 and V is TRBV9; 10 bases fit TRBD1. From germline, CDR1 is SGDLS and CDR2 YYNGEE. The CDR3 totals 15 residues. Trimming cost V 3 bases and J 4 bases; bases outside gene matches: 7. The CDR3 DNA follows: TGTGCCAGCAGCGCGGGACAGGGGAAGGGGTACGAGCAGTACTTC. This sequence encodes CASSAGQGKGYEQYF.

The chain combines TRBV7-8 with TRBJ1-2, with a possible D match to TRBD1 (5 bases). V was pared by 5 bases and J by 8 bases, with 15 bases between. The CDR3 extends over 13 amino acids. Germline V gene lookup returns CDR1 SGHVS and CDR2 FQNEAQ. In DNA, the CDR3 is TGTGCCAGCAGCCCCCACGGGGCGCAAGGCTACACCTTC. Its protein product is CASSPHGAQGYTF.

The V call is TRBV20-1, the J call TRBJ2-1, with 9 nucleotides matching TRBD2. V shed 5 bases, J shed 6 bases, and the junction held 11 bases outside the gene matches. The CDR3 spans 15 residues. Germline lookup yields CDR1 DFQATT and CDR2 SNEGSKA (reference sequence). DNA for the CDR3: TGCAGTGCTGCTACCGGATCTAGCGGGGTCAATGAGCAGTTCTTC. This translates into CSAATGSSGVNEQFF.